This T cell receptor beta chain stems from a study of blood T cell repertoires in COVID-19. Sequenced by immunoSEQ multiplex PCR; TCRdb stores in-frame clones only, minus some. The repertoire holds 75,000 to 90,000 clones, with around four fifths as singletons. V trimming: 4 bases; J trimming: 6 bases; junction bases outside the gene matches: 8. In germline, CDR1 is SGHTA, CDR2 FQGTGA. CDR3 size: 16 residues. V is TRBV7-3 and J is TRBJ2-1; 11 nucleotides line up with TRBD2. The material sequenced was peripheral blood. This clonotype originated in a man older than 75 with active or convalescent COVID-19. The CDR3 coding sequence is TGTGCCAGCAGCTCCGATAGACTAGCGGGGACCAATGAGCAGTTCTTC. This translates into CASSSDRLAGTNEQFF.